This TCR beta chain was sequenced during a study of cytomegalovirus exposure and HLA in healthy donors. Study-level results: A previous analysis found most TCR beta V segments productive roughly 87% or roughly 30% of the time. In a later analysis, donors in an Asian-associated ancestry cluster reportedly had fewer N-insertions in productive TCRs than the cohort mean.

The CDR3 consists of 15 residues. Germline V CDR1 and CDR2: LNHDA, SQIVND (reference sequence). With 9 bases clipped from V and 0 bases from J, the junction kept 10 bases outside the gene matches. Vbeta (60) and Jbeta (13) primers were used in the PCR. Method: immunoSEQ multiplex PCR; TCRdb's copy keeps in-frame clones and lacks some. The sample shows about 180,000 clones, over 75% of them seen only once. On this clone itself: Its antigen is as yet unknown.

The chain has TRBV19 and TRBJ1-2, with 7 bases lining up with TRBD1. The sample taken for sequencing was PBMCs. The source is a man aged 35-49 years in good health and CMV-seropositive. CDR3 sequence (DNA): TGTGCCAGCCAAATTAGGACAGGTCCTAACTATGGCTACACCTTC. Its translation: CASQIRTGPNYGYTF.